The 17 T cell receptor beta chains given below trace back to one sample, sequenced in a study of blood T cell repertoires in COVID-19. Generated by immunoSEQ multiplex PCR, the TCRdb table keeps only in-frame clones and is missing some. The profile shows a few hundred thousand clones, around 80% of them singletons. Sequenced: PBMCs or T cells enriched from blood (not recorded which). These receptors were taken from a man aged 25 to 45 with acute COVID-19.

V is TRBV2 and J is TRBJ1-1; D is ambiguous. The CDR3 runs to 14 residues. CDR1 is SNHLY and CDR2 is FYNNEI in the germline V gene. Trimming stripped 6 bases from V and 4 bases from J, with 15 bases between. CDR3 region: CASSLSGLGTEAFF. The DNA for the CDR3 is TGTGCCAGCAGCCTATCTGGACTTGGCACTGAAGCTTTCTTT.

This clone was counted between two and nine times. V gene TRBV5-1 combines with J gene TRBJ1-2, with D possibly TRBD1 on 6 matching bases. Looked up from germline, CDR1 is SGHRS and CDR2 is YFSETQ. The CDR3 is made up of 17 amino acids. Trimming pared 4 bases from V and 5 bases from J, leaving 24 bases between. CDR3 sequence: CASSAISRDKERYGYTF. CDR3 sequence (DNA): TGCGCCAGCAGCGCCATTTCCCGGGACAAGGAAAGGTATGGCTACACCTTC.

The chain combines TRBV6-4 with TRBJ2-7, with D possibly TRBD2 on 5 matching bases. This CDR3 is built from 13 residues. V was cut by 4 bases and J by 3 bases, with 10 bases left in between. In germline, CDR1 is MRHNA, CDR2 SNTAGT. CDR3 protein: CASSVGSDYEQYV. In DNA form, the CDR3 reads TGTGCCAGCAGTGTTGGGAGTGACTACGAGCAGTACGTC.

The chain joins TRBV5-6 to TRBJ1-1, with D unresolved. V was pared by 0 bases and J by 3 bases, with 9 bases between. CDR1 and CDR2 from the germline V gene are SGHDT and YYEEEE. The CDR3 runs to 14 residues. CDR3 nucleotides: TGTGCCAGCAGCTTGGGGGCGCGCGACACTGAAGCTTTCTTT. It codes for CASSLGARDTEAFF.

The chain has TRBV19 and TRBJ2-2; a possible D gene is TRBD1 (5 bases). Trimming removed 1 base at V and 3 bases at J, with 18 bases between. The CDR3 consists of 18 residues. Germline CDR1 is LNHDA and CDR2 is SQIVND (reference sequence). CDR3 coding DNA: TGTGCCAGTAGTATAGTCGGTAGGGGCTCCTCGCACACCGGGGAGCTGTTTTTT. The encoded protein is CASSIVGRGSSHTGELFF.

The V and J genes are TRBV6-2 or TRBV6-3 and TRBJ1-3; the D is unclear. CDR3 length: 16 residues. Germline-derived CDR1 and CDR2 are MNHEY and SVGEGT. With 2 bases removed from V and 1 base from J, the gap between germline ends came to 12 bases. In DNA, the CDR3 is TGTGCCAGCAGTTACCAGATTGCTGTTTCTGGAAACACCATATATTTT. Protein product: CASSYQIAVSGNTIYF.

The chain is built from TRBV2 and TRBJ2-3; 7 bases line up with TRBD2. The CDR3 is made up of 14 amino acids. Germline V CDR1 and CDR2: SNHLY, FYNNEI. V lost 7 bases to trimming and J lost 1 base; unmatched junction nucleotides: 5. The CDR3 DNA reads as TGTGCCAGCAAGTCCAGCGGGGGCACAGATACGCAGTATTTT. Translating it yields CASKSSGGTDTQYF.

The chain recombines TRBV11-2 with TRBJ1-2; a weak D match, TRBD1 (5 bases). Trimming removed 5 bases at V and 7 bases at J, with 14 bases between. The CDR3 extends over 13 amino acids. Germline assignment: CDR1 SGHAT and CDR2 FQNNGV. As DNA, the CDR3 is TGTGCCAGCAGCCCCATCCAGGGCGGTGGCTACACCTTC. Protein: CASSPIQGGGYTF.

Of note for this clone: Compared with germline, one end of the junction differs, possibly owing to a read error. The V and J genes are TRBV7-7 and TRBJ2-2, with 14 positions matching TRBD2. The germline CDR1 and CDR2 sequences are SSHAT and FNYEAQ (reference sequence). This CDR3 has 19 amino acids. CDR3 nucleotide sequence: TGTGCTAGCAGCTTAGCCAGGACTAGCGGGAGGATTAACTCCGGGGAGCTGTTTTTT. It encodes CASSLARTSGRINSGELFF.

The V and J genes are TRBV19 and TRBJ1-1; 7 bases match TRBD1. The CDR3 totals 13 residues. Per the germline V gene, CDR1 is LNHDA and CDR2 is SQIVND (reference sequence). V was pared by 4 bases and J by 4 bases, with 3 bases of the junction left unmatched. CDR3 nucleotide sequence: TGTGCCAGTAGTACATACAGGGGCACTGAAGCTTTCTTT. Its translation: CASSTYRGTEAFF.

The gene calls are TRBV23-1 and TRBJ1-4, with TRBD1 matching over 8 bases. TRBV23-1 is classed as an ORF, of uncertain function. The CDR3 sequence is 19 residues long. V shed 3 bases and J 0 bases; nucleotides not matched to a gene: 12. CDR3 region: CASSHPVGTGISTNEKLFF. The CDR3 nucleotides read TGCGCCAGCAGTCACCCCGTAGGGACAGGAATATCAACTAATGAAAAACTGTTTTTT.

The chain couples TRBV9 to TRBJ2-3; 10 bases agree with TRBD1. The CDR3 length is 16 residues. V lost 3 bases to trimming and J lost 7 bases; unmatched junction nucleotides: 11. The germline gives CDR1 SGDLS, CDR2 YYNGEE. The CDR3 bases are TGTGCCAGCAGCGACACACGGACAGGGGGGGGTCATACGCAGTATTTT. This sequence encodes CASSDTRTGGGHTQYF. Full variable domain (missing parts from reference TRBV9 and TRBJ2-3): DSGVTQTPKHLITATGQRVTLRCSPRSGDLSVYWYQQSLDQGLQFLIQYYNGEERAKGNILERFSAQQFPDLHSELNLSSLELGDSALYFCASSDTRTGGGHTQYFGPGTRLTVL.

The rearrangement joins TRBV11-2 to TRBJ1-2; perhaps TRBD1 as D (5 bases). The CDR3 extends over 13 amino acids. V lost 3 bases and J lost 4, with 9 bases in between. In germline, CDR1 is SGHAT, CDR2 FQNNGV. CDR3 amino acids: CASSFGGTYGYTF. The DNA of the CDR3 is TGTGCCAGCAGCTTCGGGGGGACCTATGGCTACACCTTC.

As regards this clone: Compared with germline, one end of the junction differs, possibly owing to a read error. CDR3 loop: CASSTMGREKLFF. DNA of the CDR3: TGTGCCAGCAGTACCATGGGCCGGGAAAAACTGTTTTTT. This rearrangement joins TRBV5-1 to TRBJ1-4; no reliable D call. CDR3 size: 13 residues. In germline, CDR1 is SGHRS, CDR2 YFSETQ.

Concerning this clone itself: At one end, the junction sequence differs from germline, possibly due to a read error. The chain has TRBV7-9 and TRBJ2-1; 8 nucleotides align to TRBD2. CDR1 is SEHNR, CDR2 FQNEAQ, per germline (reference sequence). The CDR3 consists of 15 residues. CDR3 sequence reads: CASRLGSGGPSEQFF. The CDR3, as DNA: TGTGCCAGCAGGTTAGGATCGGGAGGGCCGAGTGAGCAGTTCTTC.

The CDR3 DNA follows: TGTGCCAGCAGTAAGGGACAGCTGAACACTGAAGCTTTCTTT. It encodes CASSKGQLNTEAFF. This chain connects TRBV2 to TRBJ1-1; 7 bases align to TRBD1. The CDR3 is made up of 14 amino acids. Germline V gene lookup returns CDR1 SNHLY and CDR2 FYNNEI. Trimming cost V 5 bases and J 0 bases; bases outside gene matches: 3. Looking up the rest from reference TRBV2 and TRBJ1-1 gives the full variable domain: EPEVTQTPSHQVTQMGQEVILRCVPISNHLYFYWYRQILGQKVEFLVSFYNNEISEKSEIFDDQFSVERPDGSNFTLKIRSTKLEDSAMYFCASSKGQLNTEAFFGQGTRLTVV.

This rearrangement joins TRBV7-9 to TRBJ1-3; the D gene is possibly TRBD1 (5 bases). In germline, CDR1 is SEHNR, CDR2 FQNEAQ (reference sequence). With 10 bases removed from V and 4 bases from J, the gap between germline ends came to 17 bases. The CDR3 covers 14 residues. This CDR3 reads CAITGGLEGNTIYF. For the CDR3, the DNA is TGTGCCATAACAGGAGGGTTGGAAGGAAACACCATATATTTT.